A single sample gave rise to the 28 T cell receptor beta chains below, sequenced in a study of shared clonotypes between healthy human individuals. The assay was immunoSEQ multiplex PCR, and TCRdb's table has in-frame clones only and misses some. The data contain about 490,000 clones, 75% to 85% of them singletons. Material: PBMCs. Receptors were obtained from a woman aged 40-49 years in good health. Some clones in this sample may be carry-over from other donors' samples.

J is TRBJ2-5 and V is TRBV27, with unresolved D. The germline V gene has CDR1 MNHEY and CDR2 SMNVEV (reference sequence). This CDR3 is 13 amino acids long. Trimming shortened V by 6 bases and J by 5 bases, and 13 bases separated the two germline ends. The CDR3 is CASSHNSWETQYF. The CDR3 bases are TGTGCCAGCAGCCATAATTCTTGGGAGACCCAGTACTTC.

The chain is built from TRBV6-5 and TRBJ2-1, with D possibly TRBD1 on 6 matching bases. The CDR3 is 14 amino acids. The germline V gene encodes CDR1 MNHEY and CDR2 SVGAGI. V was shortened by 7 bases and J by 7 bases, with 17 bases between the two germline ends. The CDR3 here is CASTAQGETNEQFF. The CDR3 DNA sequence: TGTGCCAGCACCGCACAGGGTGAGACGAATGAGCAGTTCTTC.

The table lists this clone with a count of one. The chain employs TRBV18 and TRBJ2-7, with 10 bases matching TRBD1. The ends lost 0 bases at V and 2 bases at J; junction bases unmatched: 7. Per germline, CDR1 KGHSH and CDR2 LQKENI. CDR3 length equals 17 residues. The CDR3 here is CASSPPGTGDRTYEQYF. CDR3 bases: TGTGCCAGCTCACCACCGGGGACAGGGGATCGTACCTACGAGCAGTACTTC.

In regard to this clone: This is likely an artifact of a read error, given a far larger clone one base away. The same CDR3 also results from other DNA sequences found in this sample. This chain uses TRBV30 with TRBJ2-7; perhaps TRBD2 as D (6 bases). The CDR3 extends over 12 amino acids. Germline V gene sequence: CDR1 GTSNPN, CDR2 SVGIG (reference sequence). The V and J ends lost 3 bases and 4 bases respectively, with 10 bases between them. The CDR3 reads CAWSRRGYEQYF. CDR3 in DNA: TGTGCCTGGAGCAGGAGGGGATACGAGCAGTACTTC.

The chain combines TRBV11-2 with TRBJ2-5, with D perhaps TRBD2 (5 bases). This CDR3 has 14 residues. Germline CDR1 and CDR2: SGHAT and FQNNGV. V dropped 2 bases and J dropped 5 bases, with 12 bases sitting between them. The CDR3 region has the DNA TGTGCCAGCAGCTTAACACTAGATCGGGAGACCCAGTACTTC. Its translation: CASSLTLDRETQYF.

The V and J genes are TRBV2 and TRBJ2-1; 7 bases fit TRBD2. The CDR3 consists of 14 residues. Germline lookup yields CDR1 SNHLY and CDR2 FYNNEI. V lost 5 bases and J lost 8; bases outside the gene matches: 9. The CDR3 is CASSQFVAGDEQFF. The DNA for the CDR3 is TGTGCCAGCAGTCAATTCGTAGCGGGCGATGAGCAGTTCTTC.

This clone was seen only once. The chain is built from TRBV28 and TRBJ1-6; D ambiguous. The ends were cut back, 6 bases at V and 14 bases at J, with 11 bases in the middle. Germline values: CDR1 MDHEN, CDR2 SYDVKM. CDR3 length: 11 amino acids. CDR3: CASSPGRALHF. In nucleotides, the CDR3 is TGTGCCAGCAGCCCGGGAAGGGCCCTCCACTTT.

The J gene is TRBJ1-1, the V gene TRBV27; D ambiguous. Trimming cost V 6 bases and J 5 bases, with 13 bases left between them. Germline V gene lookup returns CDR1 MNHEY and CDR2 SMNVEV (reference sequence). CDR3 size: 13 residues. CDR3 in DNA: TGTGCCAGCAGCAAAATTATCGGGACTGAAGCTTTCTTT. Translated: CASSKIIGTEAFF.

The J gene is TRBJ2-3, the V gene TRBV9, with D possibly being TRBD2 (5 bases). There are 15 residues in the CDR3. CDR1 SGDLS and CDR2 YYNGEE come from the germline V gene. Trimming pared 0 bases from V and 1 base from J, leaving 9 bases between. The CDR3: CASSVASQRTDTQYF. The DNA of the CDR3 is TGTGCCAGCAGCGTAGCTAGCCAGCGCACAGATACGCAGTATTTT. Full variable domain (outside the CDR3, taken from reference TRBV9 and TRBJ2-3): DSGVTQTPKHLITATGQRVTLRCSPRSGDLSVYWYQQSLDQGLQFLIQYYNGEERAKGNILERFSAQQFPDLHSELNLSSLELGDSALYFCASSVASQRTDTQYFGPGTRLTVL.

The chain carries TRBV6-5 and TRBJ2-1; a weak D match, TRBD1 (5 bases). The germline gives CDR1 MNHEY, CDR2 SVGAGI. The CDR3 covers 15 residues. Trimming stripped 6 bases from V and 4 bases from J, with 16 bases between. In nucleotides, the CDR3 is TGTGCCAGCAGCTCAGGGATCCAACCGTACAATGAGCAGTTCTTC. It translates to CASSSGIQPYNEQFF.

CDR3 sequence: CASSLKPMNTEAFF. CDR3 nucleotides: TGTGCCAGCAGCTTAAAACCAATGAACACTGAAGCTTTCTTT. V usage is TRBV7-2 and J usage is TRBJ1-1, with no clear D. The CDR3 runs 14 residues. Germline CDR1 reads SGHTA; CDR2 reads FQGNSA. The V gene lost 2 bases and the J gene lost 0 bases, with 7 bases spanning the gap.

This clone was detected only a few times. The CDR3 DNA reads as TGCGCCAGCAGCTTTATGAGTCCGGACGGCGAGCAGTACTTC. Amino acids: CASSFMSPDGEQYF. This chain uses TRBV5-1 with TRBJ2-7, with D unclear. Trimming cost V 2 bases and J 6 bases, with 15 bases left between them. Germline CDR1 and CDR2: SGHRS and YFSETQ. The CDR3 extends over 14 amino acids. The full variable domain, completed using reference TRBV5-1 and TRBJ2-7, is KAGVTQTPRYLIKTRGQQVTLSCSPISGHRSVSWYQQTPGQGLQFLFEYFSETQRNKGNFPGRFSGRQFSNSRSEMNVSTLELGDSALYLCASSFMSPDGEQYFGPGTRLTVT.

V gene TRBV27 combines with J gene TRBJ2-7; D possibly corresponds to TRBD1 (6 bases). This CDR3 comprises 15 residues. V was trimmed by 4 bases and J by 0 bases, leaving 13 bases between them. The germline gives CDR1 MNHEY, CDR2 SMNVEV (reference sequence). DNA of the CDR3: TGTGCCAGCAGTTACCCTGACAGGTTCTCCTACGAGCAGTACTTC. As protein: CASSYPDRFSYEQYF.

The genes are TRBV6-1 and TRBJ1-3, with D perhaps matching TRBD1 (5 bases). V was clipped by 6 bases and J by 0 bases, with 12 bases between them. CDR1 is MNHNS and CDR2 is SASEGT in the germline V gene. This CDR3 region has 15 residues. CDR3 sequence (DNA): TGTGCCAGCAGGCGACAGACTATCTCTGGAAACACCATATATTTT. Its protein is CASRRQTISGNTIYF.

A word on this clone: A far larger clone is one base from this, pointing to a likely read error. The same CDR3 can be traced to other DNA sequences in this sample. The genes are TRBV30 and TRBJ2-2; tentative D call: TRBD2 (6 bases). Germline V gene sequence: CDR1 GTSNPN, CDR2 SVGIG (reference sequence). This CDR3 has 15 residues. The CDR3 protein is CAWSGSSRDTGELFF. In DNA, the CDR3 is TGTGCCTGGAGTGGCAGCTCGCGGGATACCGGTGAGCTGTTTTTT.

V is TRBV5-6 and J is TRBJ1-2; TRBD1 might be the D (6 bases). Trimming left V 2 bases short and J 3 bases short, with 8 bases between. CDR1 is SGHDT, CDR2 YYEEEE, per germline. This CDR3 region has 13 residues. The CDR3 nucleotides are TGTGCCAGCAGCTTCAACAGGGACTATGGCTACACCTTC. It is translated as CASSFNRDYGYTF. Variable domain in full (rest from reference TRBV5-6 and TRBJ1-2): DAGVTQSPTHLIKTRGQQVTLRCSPKSGHDTVSWYQQALGQGPQFIFQYYEEEERQRGNFPDRFSGHQFPNYSSELNVNALLLGDSALYLCASSFNRDYGYTFGSGTRLTVV.

This chain connects TRBV27 to TRBJ2-7, with 11 bases identical to TRBD2. CDR3 length: 17 residues. Germline-derived CDR1 and CDR2 are MNHEY and SMNVEV (reference sequence). J lost 0 bases, V lost 5 bases, and 9 bases had no gene match. Written as DNA, the CDR3 is TGTGCCAGCAGTGCCTTGGGACTAGCGGATAGCTCCTACGAGCAGTACTTC. Its protein product is CASSALGLADSSYEQYF.

This chain connects TRBV2 to TRBJ1-1; no firm D call. There are 15 residues in the CDR3. CDR1 and CDR2 (germline): SNHLY, FYNNEI. Deletions cut 6 bases from V and 1 base from J, with 15 bases between. The CDR3 region is CASRAQMWGNTEAFF. The CDR3 DNA follows: TGTGCCAGCAGGGCGCAAATGTGGGGGAACACTGAAGCTTTCTTT.

This sequence joins TRBV28 and TRBJ2-7; the D is unclear. The CDR3 covers 14 residues. Trimming pared 3 bases from V and 1 base from J, leaving 10 bases between. Germline V gene data show CDR1 as MDHEN and CDR2 as SYDVKM. As DNA, the CDR3 is TGTGCCAGCAGTTTGATGCCGTCATCCTACGAGCAGTACTTC. It specifies CASSLMPSSYEQYF.

This clone was picked up many times. Other nucleotide sequences from this sample produce the same CDR3. The chain joins TRBV28 to TRBJ2-2, with D uncertain. The CDR3 spans 12 residues. The germline V gene encodes CDR1 MDHEN and CDR2 SYDVKM. V lost 5 bases, J lost 5 bases, and 6 bases lay in between. The CDR3 bases are TGTGCCAGCAGTACACCGACCGGGGAGCTGTTTTTT. Residues: CASSTPTGELFF. Complete variable domain (other parts from reference TRBV28 and TRBJ2-2): DVKVTQSSRYLVKRTGEKVFLECVQDMDHENMFWYRQDPGLGLRLIYFSYDVKMKEKGDIPEGYSVSREKKERFSLILESASTNQTSMYLCASSTPTGELFFGEGSRLTVL.

The rearrangement uses TRBV4-2 and TRBJ1-2; D gene uncertain. V was trimmed by 1 base and J by 0 bases, leaving 12 bases between them. The CDR3 loop spans 16 amino acids. Per the germline V gene, CDR1 is LGHNA and CDR2 is YNFKEQ. This chain's CDR3 is CASSQGTSEANYGYTF. CDR3 coding DNA: TGTGCCAGCAGCCAAGGTACTAGTGAGGCTAACTATGGCTACACCTTC.

V gene TRBV4-1 combines with J gene TRBJ1-4, with 8 bases matching TRBD1. Germline V gives CDR1 MGHRA, CDR2 YSYEKL. V trimming: 4 bases; J trimming: 7 bases; junction bases outside the gene matches: 5. The CDR3 sequence is 14 residues long. The CDR3 spells CASSRAGGFEKLFF. The DNA of the CDR3 is TGCGCCAGCAGCCGGGCAGGGGGCTTTGAAAAACTGTTTTTT.

In nucleotides, the CDR3 is TGCAGTGCACCCACAGGGGAAAAACTGTTTTTT. This codes for CSAPTGEKLFF. The J gene is TRBJ1-4, the V gene TRBV20-1, with a tentative D call TRBD1 (6 bases). CDR3 length: 11 amino acids. Germline loops: CDR1 DFQATT, CDR2 SNEGSKA (reference sequence). The V and J ends lost 6 bases and 8 bases respectively, with 10 bases between them.

The chain recombines TRBV9 with TRBJ1-2, with 7 bases that match TRBD1. Looked up from germline, CDR1 is SGDLS and CDR2 is YYNGEE. The CDR3 length is 14 residues. Trimming at V came to 2 bases and at J to 7 bases, leaving 8 bases not matched to a gene. As DNA, the CDR3 is TGTGCCAGCAGCGTTGGGGACAGCCGTGGTGGCTACACCTTC. Its protein product is CASSVGDSRGGYTF.

V gene TRBV9 combines with J gene TRBJ2-7; D is unresolved. The CDR3 has 13 residues. Deletions cut 2 bases from V and 6 bases from J, with 12 bases between. Germline values: CDR1 SGDLS, CDR2 YYNGEE. The CDR3 coding sequence is TGTGCCAGCAGCGTTACCCCCAAAGGCGAGCAGTACTTC. Its translation: CASSVTPKGEQYF.

Concerning this clone: A much larger clonotype is one base distant, so this may be a read error. This chain uses TRBV10-3 with TRBJ1-3, with 9 nucleotides matching TRBD1. Looked up from germline, CDR1 is ENHRY and CDR2 is SYGVKD. This CDR3 contains 16 residues. CDR3 nucleotide sequence: TGTGCCATCAGTGAGTCGACAGGGGGGGTCGTGGACACCATGTATTTT. Its translation is CAISESTGGVVDTMYF.

This chain links TRBV2 with TRBJ2-2, with 9 bases that match TRBD1. The CDR3 spans 15 residues. Germline values: CDR1 SNHLY, CDR2 FYNNEI. V shed 3 bases, J shed 7 bases, and the junction held 6 bases outside the gene matches. The CDR3 reads CASSETTGGFGELFF. In DNA, the CDR3 is TGTGCCAGCAGTGAGACGACAGGGGGTTTCGGGGAGCTGTTTTTT.

The chain recombines TRBV19 with TRBJ2-1; D is uncertain. The V gene lost 3 bases and the J gene lost 2 bases, with 11 bases spanning the gap. Per the germline V gene, CDR1 is LNHDA and CDR2 is SQIVND (reference sequence). This CDR3 contains 15 residues. The CDR3: CASSIWAVTYNEQFF. The CDR3 DNA is TGTGCCAGTAGTATTTGGGCGGTCACCTACAATGAGCAGTTCTTC.